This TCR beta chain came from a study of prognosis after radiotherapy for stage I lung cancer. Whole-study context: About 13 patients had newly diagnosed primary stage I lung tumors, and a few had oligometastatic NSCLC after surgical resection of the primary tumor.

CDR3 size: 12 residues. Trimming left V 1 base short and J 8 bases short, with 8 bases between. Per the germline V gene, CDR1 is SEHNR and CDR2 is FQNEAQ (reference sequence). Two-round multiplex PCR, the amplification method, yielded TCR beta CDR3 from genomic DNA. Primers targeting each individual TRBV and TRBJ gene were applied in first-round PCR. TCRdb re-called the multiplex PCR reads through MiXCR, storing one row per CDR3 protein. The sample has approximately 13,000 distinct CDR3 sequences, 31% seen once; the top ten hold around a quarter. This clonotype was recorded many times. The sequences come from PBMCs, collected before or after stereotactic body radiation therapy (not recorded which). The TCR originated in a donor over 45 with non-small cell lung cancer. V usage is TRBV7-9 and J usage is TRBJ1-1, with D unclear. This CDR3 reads CASSLVGREAFF. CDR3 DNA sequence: TGTGCCAGCAGCTTAGTGGGGAGAGAAGCTTTCTTT.